This T cell receptor beta chain stems from a study of CD4+ T cells in melanoma. The assay was immunoSEQ multiplex PCR, and TCRdb's table has in-frame clones only and misses some. The data show some 110,000 clones, approximately 92% seen once. The CDR3 is made up of 16 amino acids. V lost 2 bases and J lost 1, with 15 bases in between. Germline-derived CDR1 and CDR2 are MNHNS and SASEGT. The V call is TRBV6-1, the J call TRBJ2-7; D may correspond to TRBD1 or TRBD2 (7 bases each). The specimen was peripheral blood. The sequence derives from a human donor with melanoma. CDR3 bases: TGTGCCAGCAGTGAATTGAGTCAGGGGGGGTCCTACGAGCAGTACTTC. This encodes CASSELSQGGSYEQYF.